The source of this T cell receptor (beta chain) is a study of regulatory T cells in long-lasting Graves disease. Time point reported: newly diagnosed GD, antithyroid drugs for less than 3 months. With RNA extracted from PBMCs as input, the TCR library was made. Germline loops: CDR1 MNHEY, CDR2 SVGEGT. This CDR3 spans 15 amino acids. Between the trimmed V and J ends, which lost 7 bases and 7 bases, there was a span of 17 bases. Construction of TCR beta libraries relied on iRepertoire HTBI primers and on Arm-PCR targeting CDR3 regions. TCRdb redid the calling of the multiplex PCR reads with MiXCR, one entry per CDR3 protein. The profile shows about 450,000 distinct CDR3 sequences, approximately 16% of them singletons. The same sample was also studied in work on T cells in Graves' hyperthyroidism and ophthalmopathy. That report notes: Clinical symptoms, serum thyroxine and TRAb, thyroid ultrasound and orbital computed tomography together formed the diagnostic basis. A median around 6.4 months before onset, the model predicted ophthalmopathy.

The chain couples TRBV6-2 or TRBV6-3 to TRBJ1-6, with D unresolved. Sample: peripheral blood mononuclear cells (PBMCs), taken at new diagnosis, from a patient treated with antithyroid drugs. The TCR was taken from a woman in her twenties or thirties with Graves disease. Here the CDR3 reads CASKERLTGNSPLHF. The CDR3 bases are TGTGCCAGCAAAGAGAGATTGACGGGGAATTCACCCCTCCACTTT.